The entry below describes one T cell receptor beta chain. The source of the sample is a study of CD8 T cells in Susac syndrome. CDR1 and CDR2 (germline): MNHEY, SVGAGI. V was trimmed by 0 bases and J by 4 bases, leaving 4 bases between them. CDR3 size: 13 residues. CD8+ and CD4+ blood T cells underwent TCR beta sequencing. TEMRA cells were FACS-enriched and CD8+ and CD4+ T cells negatively isolated. RNA, at about 0.5 to 1 ug, was reverse transcribed with random hexamers. MiXCR was run by TCRdb on the immunoSEQ multiplex PCR reads, yielding one entry per CDR3 protein. The sample records about 210,000 distinct CDR3 sequences, over 85% being singletons.

The source material was CD4+ T cells from PBMCs. This clonotype originated in a human donor in good health. The chain joins TRBV6-5 to TRBJ2-1; D unclear. Written as DNA, the CDR3 is TGTGCCAGCAGTTACTCAGGGTACAATGAGCAGTTCTTC. Protein product: CASSYSGYNEQFF.